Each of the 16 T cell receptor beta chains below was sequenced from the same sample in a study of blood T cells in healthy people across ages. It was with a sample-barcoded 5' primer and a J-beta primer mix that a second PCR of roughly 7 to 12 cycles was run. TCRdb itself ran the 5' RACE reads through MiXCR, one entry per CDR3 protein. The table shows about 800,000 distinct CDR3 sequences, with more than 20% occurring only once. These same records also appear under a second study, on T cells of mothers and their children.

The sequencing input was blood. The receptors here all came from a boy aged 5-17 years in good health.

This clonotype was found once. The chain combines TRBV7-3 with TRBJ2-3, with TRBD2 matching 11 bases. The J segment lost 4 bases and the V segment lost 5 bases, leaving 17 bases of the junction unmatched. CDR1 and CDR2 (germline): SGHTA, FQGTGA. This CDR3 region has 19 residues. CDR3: CASSLQPRSSGGAADTQYF. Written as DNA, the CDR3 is TGTGCCAGCAGCCTGCAGCCGCGGAGTAGCGGGGGGGCGGCAGATACGCAGTATTTT.

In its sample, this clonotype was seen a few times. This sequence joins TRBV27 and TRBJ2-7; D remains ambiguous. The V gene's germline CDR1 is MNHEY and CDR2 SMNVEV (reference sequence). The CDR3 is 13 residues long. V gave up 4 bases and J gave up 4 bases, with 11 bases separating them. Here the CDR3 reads CASSYTHGYEQYF. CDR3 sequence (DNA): TGTGCCAGCAGTTACACACACGGGTACGAGCAGTACTTC.

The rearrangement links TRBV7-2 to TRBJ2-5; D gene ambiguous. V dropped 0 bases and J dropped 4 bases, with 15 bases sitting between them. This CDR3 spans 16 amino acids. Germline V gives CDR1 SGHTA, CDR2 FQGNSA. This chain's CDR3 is CASSLAPRLGIETQYF. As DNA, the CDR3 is TGTGCCAGCAGCTTAGCGCCACGGTTGGGGATAGAGACCCAGTACTTC.

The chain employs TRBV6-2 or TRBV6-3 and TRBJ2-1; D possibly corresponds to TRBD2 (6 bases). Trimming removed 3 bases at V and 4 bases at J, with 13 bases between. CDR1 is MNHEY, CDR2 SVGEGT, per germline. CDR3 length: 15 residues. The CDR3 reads CASSYGLAYYNEQFF. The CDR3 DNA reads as TGTGCCAGCAGTTATGGGCTAGCGTATTACAATGAGCAGTTCTTC.

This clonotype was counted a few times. CDR3 region: CSARDLRLAVSYEQYF. CDR3 DNA sequence: TGCAGTGCTAGAGACCTCAGACTAGCGGTTTCCTACGAGCAGTACTTC. The V and J genes are TRBV20-1 and TRBJ2-7, with TRBD2 identical over 9 bases. This CDR3 is built from 16 residues. V shed 0 bases and J 1 base; nucleotides not matched to a gene: 7. Germline values: CDR1 DFQATT, CDR2 SNEGSKA (reference sequence).

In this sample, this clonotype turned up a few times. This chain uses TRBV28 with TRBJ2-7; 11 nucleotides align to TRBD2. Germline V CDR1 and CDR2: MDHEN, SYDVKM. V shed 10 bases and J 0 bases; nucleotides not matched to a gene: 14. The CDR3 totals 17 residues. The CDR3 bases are TGTGCCACCCGCCCCTGGACTAGCGGGCGTAGCTCCTACGAGCAGTACTTC. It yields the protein CATRPWTSGRSSYEQYF.

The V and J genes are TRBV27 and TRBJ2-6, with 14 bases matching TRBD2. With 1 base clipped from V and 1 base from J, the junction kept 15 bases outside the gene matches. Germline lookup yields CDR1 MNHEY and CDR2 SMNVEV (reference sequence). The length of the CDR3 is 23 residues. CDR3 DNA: TGTGCCAGCAGTTTATGGGTCGGATCGGGACTAGCGGGAGCTAGGTCTGGGGCCAACGTCCTGACTTTC. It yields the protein CASSLWVGSGLAGARSGANVLTF. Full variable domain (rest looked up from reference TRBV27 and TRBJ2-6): EAQVTQNPRYLITVTGKKLTVTCSQNMNHEYMSWYRQDPGLGLRQIYYSMNVEVTDKGDVPEGYKVSRKEKRNFPLILESPSPNQTSLYFCASSLWVGSGLAGARSGANVLTFGAGSRLTVL.

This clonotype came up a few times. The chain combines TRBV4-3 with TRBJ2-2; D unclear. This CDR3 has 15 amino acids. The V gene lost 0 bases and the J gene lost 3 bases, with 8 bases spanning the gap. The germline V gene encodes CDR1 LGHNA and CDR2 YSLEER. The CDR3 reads CASSQDGPDTGELFF. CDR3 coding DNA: TGCGCCAGCAGCCAAGATGGGCCCGACACCGGGGAGCTGTTTTTT.

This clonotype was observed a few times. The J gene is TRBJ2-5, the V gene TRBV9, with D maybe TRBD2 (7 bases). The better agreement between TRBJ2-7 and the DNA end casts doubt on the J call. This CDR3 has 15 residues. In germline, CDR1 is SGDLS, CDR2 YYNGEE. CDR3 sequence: CASSPQKGGRAEQYF. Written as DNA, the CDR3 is TGTGCCAGCAGCCCCCAAAAGGGGGGGCGCGCCGAGCAGTACTTC.

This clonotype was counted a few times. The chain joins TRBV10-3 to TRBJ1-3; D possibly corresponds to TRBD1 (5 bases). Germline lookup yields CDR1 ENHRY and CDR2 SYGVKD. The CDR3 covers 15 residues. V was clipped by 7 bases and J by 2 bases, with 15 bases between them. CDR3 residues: CAITGNGGPGNTIYF. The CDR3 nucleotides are TGTGCCATCACAGGGAATGGAGGCCCTGGAAACACCATATATTTT.

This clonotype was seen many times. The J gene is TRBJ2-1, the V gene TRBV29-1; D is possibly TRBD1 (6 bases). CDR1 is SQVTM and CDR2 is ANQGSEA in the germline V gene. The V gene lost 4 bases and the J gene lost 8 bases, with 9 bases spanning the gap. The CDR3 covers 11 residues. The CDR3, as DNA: TGCAGCGTTGGGGCAGGGGATGAGCAGTTCTTC. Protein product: CSVGAGDEQFF.

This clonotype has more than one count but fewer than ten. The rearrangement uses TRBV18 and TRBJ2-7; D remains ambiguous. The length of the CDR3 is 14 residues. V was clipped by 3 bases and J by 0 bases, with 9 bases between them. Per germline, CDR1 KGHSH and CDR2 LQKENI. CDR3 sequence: CASSPMQRSYEQYF. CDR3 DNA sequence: TGTGCCAGCTCACCCATGCAACGCTCCTACGAGCAGTACTTC. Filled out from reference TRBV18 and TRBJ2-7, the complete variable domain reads NAGVMQNPRHLVRRRGQEARLRCSPMKGHSHVYWYRQLPEEGLKFMVYLQKENIIDESGMPKERFSAEFPKEGPSILRIQQVVRGDSAAYFCASSPMQRSYEQYFGPGTRLTVT.

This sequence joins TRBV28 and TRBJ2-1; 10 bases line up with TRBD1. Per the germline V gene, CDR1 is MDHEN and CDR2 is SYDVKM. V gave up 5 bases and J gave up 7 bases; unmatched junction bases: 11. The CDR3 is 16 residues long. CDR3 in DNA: TGTGCCAGCAGTCCCGGGGACAGGGGAGTAATGAATGAGCAGTTCTTC. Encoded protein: CASSPGDRGVMNEQFF.

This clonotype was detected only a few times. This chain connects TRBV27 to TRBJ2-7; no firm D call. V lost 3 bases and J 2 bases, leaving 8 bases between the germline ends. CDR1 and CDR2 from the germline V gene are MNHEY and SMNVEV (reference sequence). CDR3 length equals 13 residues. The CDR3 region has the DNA TGTGCCAGCAGTTTTGGCAGGACCTACGAGCAGTACTTC. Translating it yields CASSFGRTYEQYF.

CDR3 loop: CATSGQNNEQFF. The CDR3 bases are TGTGCCACGTCGGGACAGAACAATGAGCAGTTCTTC. This chain connects TRBV24-1 to TRBJ2-1; TRBD1 agrees at 7 bases. The V gene's germline CDR1 is KGHDR and CDR2 SFDVKD. V was clipped by 10 bases and J by 5 bases; unmatched bases: 4. The CDR3 has 12 residues.

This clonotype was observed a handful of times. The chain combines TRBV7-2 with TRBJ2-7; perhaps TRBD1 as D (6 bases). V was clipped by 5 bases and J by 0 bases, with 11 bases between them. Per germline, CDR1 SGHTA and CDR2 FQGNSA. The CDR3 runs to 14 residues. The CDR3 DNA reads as TGTGCCAGCAGCCAGGGGTTTACCTCCTACGAGCAGTACTTC. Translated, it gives CASSQGFTSYEQYF.